The T cell receptor (beta chain) described here comes from a study of CD8+ T cells in alopecia areata. Looking at the study overall: Female roughly 7-11-week-old C3H/HeJ recipients received skin from 6-12-month-old C3H/HeJ graft donors with spontaneous alopecia. Study results and caveats: Compared with mice, patients displayed less clear TCR sharing, possibly for HLA-related reasons. Lesional scalp exceeded normal scalp in clonality, especially in alopecia totalis/universalis. Tissue-resident alphabeta T cells belonging to normal skin likewise get sequenced within scalp specimens.

Trimming cost V 1 base and J 6 bases, with 11 bases left between them. From germline, CDR1 is NSHNY and CDR2 SYGAGN. CDR3 size: 14 residues. On this clone: Its antigen is still unknown. The gene names here belong to mouse. From the germline J gene comes the end of the CDR3, since the read stops 4 residues before it.

Cutaneous lymph nodes were pooled and cells sorted by CD4, CD8alpha, NKG2D, NKG2ACE and more. The sequencing template was cDNA reverse transcribed from extracted RNA. Assay: immunoSEQ multiplex PCR; the TCRdb copy retains only in-frame clones and omits some. The sample presents around 290,000 clones, none singletons. This clonotype originated in a C3H/HeJ mouse with alopecia areata. MHC haplotype: H2-k. The J gene is TRBJ2-1, the V gene TRBV13-1; weak D call: TRBD2 (7 bases). Sequencing was done on a sample of CD4+ T cells sorted from a lymph node. The sequenced CDR3 bases are TGTGCCAGCAGTGATATGGGGGGCTTTGCT. Its translation is CASSDMGGFA. From start to end, the CDR3 is CASSDMGGFAEQFF.